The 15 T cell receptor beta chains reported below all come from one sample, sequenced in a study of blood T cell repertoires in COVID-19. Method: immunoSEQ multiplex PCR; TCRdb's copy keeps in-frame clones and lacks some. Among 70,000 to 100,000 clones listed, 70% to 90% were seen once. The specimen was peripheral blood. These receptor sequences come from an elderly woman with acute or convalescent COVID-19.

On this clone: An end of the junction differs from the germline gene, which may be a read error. CDR3 DNA: TGTGCTAGCAGCTTAGGACTAGCCCACACCGGGGAGCTGTTTTTT. This encodes CASSLGLAHTGELFF. The chain is built from TRBV7-7 and TRBJ2-2; 8 nucleotides match TRBD2. CDR1 is SSHAT, CDR2 FNYEAQ, per germline (reference sequence). This CDR3 is 15 amino acids long.

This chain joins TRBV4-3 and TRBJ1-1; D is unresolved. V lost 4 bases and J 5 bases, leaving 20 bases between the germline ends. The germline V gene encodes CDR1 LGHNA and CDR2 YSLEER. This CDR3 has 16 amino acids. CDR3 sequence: CASSPDRFGPGTEAFF. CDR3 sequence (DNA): TGCGCCAGCAGCCCCGATCGGTTTGGTCCGGGGACTGAAGCTTTCTTT.

The CDR3 coding sequence is TGTGCCAGCAGTACCCGAAAGGGGGCCCTCCACTTT. This encodes CASSTRKGALHF. V and J are TRBV7-9 and TRBJ1-6, with D possibly TRBD1 on 6 matching bases. Trimming left V 6 bases short and J 14 bases short, with 14 bases between. Germline CDR1 SEHNR, CDR2 FQNEAQ (reference sequence). The CDR3 extends over 12 amino acids.

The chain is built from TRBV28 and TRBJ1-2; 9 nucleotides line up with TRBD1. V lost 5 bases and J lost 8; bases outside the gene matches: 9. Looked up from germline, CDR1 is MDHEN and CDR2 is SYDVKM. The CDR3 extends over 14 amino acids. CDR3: CASSTSGTGKGYTF. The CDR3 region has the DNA TGTGCCAGCAGTACGAGCGGGACAGGGAAGGGCTACACCTTC.

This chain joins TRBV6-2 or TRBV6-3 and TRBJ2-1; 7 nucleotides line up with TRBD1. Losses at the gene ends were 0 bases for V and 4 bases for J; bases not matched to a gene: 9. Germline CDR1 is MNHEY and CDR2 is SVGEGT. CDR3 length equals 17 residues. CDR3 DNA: TGTGCCAGCAGTTACTCTTTCCGACAGGGCTTTTACAATGAGCAGTTCTTC. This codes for CASSYSFRQGFYNEQFF.

CDR3 protein: CASTTTGFGDEQYF. The CDR3 nucleotides are TGTGCCAGCACCACAACAGGGTTCGGGGACGAGCAGTACTTC. The gene calls are TRBV5-8 and TRBJ2-7, with D possibly being TRBD1 (6 bases). Trimming took 6 bases from V and 5 from J, leaving 18 bases between them. There are 14 residues in the CDR3. Germline values: CDR1 SGHTS, CDR2 YDEGEE.

The CDR3 reads CASSQRGTEAFF. The CDR3 DNA is TGTGCCAGCAGCCAACGGGGGACTGAAGCTTTCTTT. The chain has TRBV6-5 and TRBJ1-1; a weak D match, TRBD1 (5 bases). This CDR3 contains 12 residues. V lost 6 bases and J lost 5, with 10 bases in between. From germline, CDR1 is MNHEY and CDR2 SVGAGI.

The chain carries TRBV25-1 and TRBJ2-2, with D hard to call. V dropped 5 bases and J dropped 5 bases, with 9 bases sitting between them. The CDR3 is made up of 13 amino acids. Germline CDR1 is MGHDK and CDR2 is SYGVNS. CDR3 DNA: TGTGCCAGCAGTCGCGACTTTACCGGGGAGCTGTTTTTT. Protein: CASSRDFTGELFF.

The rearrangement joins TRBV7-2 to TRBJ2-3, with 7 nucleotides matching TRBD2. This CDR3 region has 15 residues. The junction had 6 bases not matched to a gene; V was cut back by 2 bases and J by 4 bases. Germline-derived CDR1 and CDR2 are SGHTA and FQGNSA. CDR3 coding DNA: TGTGCCAGCAGCTTAAGGTGGGGGGGTGCAGATACGCAGTATTTT. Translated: CASSLRWGGADTQYF.

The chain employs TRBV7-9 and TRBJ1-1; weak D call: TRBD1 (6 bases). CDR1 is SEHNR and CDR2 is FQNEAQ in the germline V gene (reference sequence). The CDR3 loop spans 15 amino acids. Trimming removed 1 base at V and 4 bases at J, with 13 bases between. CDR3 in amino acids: CASSLDRVLGTEAFF. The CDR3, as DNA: TGTGCCAGCAGCTTAGACAGGGTTTTAGGCACTGAAGCTTTCTTT.

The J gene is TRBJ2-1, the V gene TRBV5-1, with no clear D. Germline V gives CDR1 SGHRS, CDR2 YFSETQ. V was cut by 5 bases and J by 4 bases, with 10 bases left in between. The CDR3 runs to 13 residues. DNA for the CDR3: TGCGCCAGCAGTACTCCTGATTACAATGAGCAGTTCTTC. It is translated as CASSTPDYNEQFF.

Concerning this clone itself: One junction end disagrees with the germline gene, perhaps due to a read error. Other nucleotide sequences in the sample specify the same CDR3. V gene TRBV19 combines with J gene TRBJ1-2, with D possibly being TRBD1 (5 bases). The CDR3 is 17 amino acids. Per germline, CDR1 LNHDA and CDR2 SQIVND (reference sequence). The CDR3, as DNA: TGTGCCAGTAGTTTGGACCCCGCAGGACAAGGGATCTATGGCTACACTTTC. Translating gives CASSLDPAGQGIYGYTF. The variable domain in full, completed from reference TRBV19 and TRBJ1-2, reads DGGITQSPKYLFRKEGQNVTLSCEQNLNHDAMYWYRQDPGQGLRLIYYSQIVNDFQKGDIAEGYSVSREKKESFPLTVTSAQKNPTAFYLCASSLDPAGQGIYGYTFGSGTRLTVV.

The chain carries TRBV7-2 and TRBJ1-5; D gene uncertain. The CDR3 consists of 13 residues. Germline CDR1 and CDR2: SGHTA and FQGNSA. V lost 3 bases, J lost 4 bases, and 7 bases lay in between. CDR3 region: CASSLEFNQPQHF. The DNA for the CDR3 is TGTGCCAGCAGCTTGGAGTTTAATCAGCCCCAGCATTTT.

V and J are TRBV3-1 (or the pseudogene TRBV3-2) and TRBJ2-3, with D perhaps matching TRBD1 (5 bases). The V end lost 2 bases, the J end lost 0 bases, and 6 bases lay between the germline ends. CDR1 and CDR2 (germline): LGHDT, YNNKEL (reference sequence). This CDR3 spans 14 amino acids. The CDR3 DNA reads TGTGCCAGCAGCCAATCAGGGAGCACAGATACGCAGTATTTT. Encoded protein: CASSQSGSTDTQYF.

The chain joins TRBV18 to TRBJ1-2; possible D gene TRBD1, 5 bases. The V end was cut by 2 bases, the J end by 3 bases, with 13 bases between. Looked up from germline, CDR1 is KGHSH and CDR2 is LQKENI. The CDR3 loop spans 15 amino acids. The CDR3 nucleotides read TGTGCCAGCTCACCAGAGCAGGGCGGGGACTATGGCTACACCTTC. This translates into CASSPEQGGDYGYTF.